Each of the 25 T cell receptor beta chains below was sequenced from the same sample in a study of cytomegalovirus exposure and HLA in healthy donors. 13 Jbeta primers and 60 Vbeta primers were used for the PCR. The data were produced by immunoSEQ multiplex PCR, yet TCRdb's version contains in-frame clones alone and is incomplete. The sample yields around 150,000 clones, around four fifths seen once. Specimen: PBMCs. The receptors shown here come from a man aged 18-30 years in good health and CMV-seropositive.

A word on this clone: The junction shows a germline mismatch at one end, possibly a read error. The chain recombines TRBV18 with TRBJ1-1; maybe TRBD1 (6 bases). The CDR3 loop spans 13 amino acids. Germline loops: CDR1 KGHSH, CDR2 LQKENI. The CDR3 loop reads CASSEDRDTEAFF. The CDR3 region has the DNA TGTGCCAGCTCTGAGGACCGGGACACGGAAGCTTTCTTT. Filled out from reference TRBV18 and TRBJ1-1, the complete variable domain reads NAGVMQNPRHLVRRRGQEARLRCSPMKGHSHVYWYRQLPEEGLKFMVYLQKENIIDESGMPKERFSAEFPKEGPSILRIQQVVRGDSAAYFCASSEDRDTEAFFGQGTRLTVV.

CDR3 amino acids: CASSLWTSGFSYEQYF. Here the CDR3 DNA reads TGTGCCAGCAGTTTATGGACTAGCGGGTTCTCCTACGAGCAGTACTTC. The V gene is TRBV28, the J gene TRBJ2-7; 10 nucleotides agree with TRBD2. The CDR3 has 16 amino acids. CDR1 is MDHEN and CDR2 is SYDVKM in the germline V gene. With 0 bases clipped from V and 0 bases from J, the junction kept 2 bases outside the gene matches.

The sample holds a few counts of this clone. The chain links TRBV21-1 to TRBJ1-1. TRBV21-1 corresponds to a pseudogene. The CDR3 covers 11 residues. The CDR3 here is CASRVGGDGFF. The CDR3 DNA sequence: TGTGCCAGCAGAGTTGGGGGGGACGGTTTCTTT.

The genes are TRBV5-4 and TRBJ2-7; 9 bases are a match to TRBD1. CDR3 length: 14 residues. Germline CDR1 and CDR2: SGHNT and YYREEE (reference sequence). J lost 6 bases, V lost 3 bases, and 7 bases had no gene match. The CDR3 nucleotides read TGTGCCAGCAGCTCCGGGACAGGGATCGGCGAGCAGTACTTC. Translation: CASSSGTGIGEQYF.

The CDR3 is CASSALAGPLATQYF. Here the CDR3 DNA reads TGCGCCAGCAGTGCCCTAGCGGGACCCCTTGCCACGCAGTATTTT. The V and J genes are TRBV10-2 and TRBJ2-3; 9 positions agree with TRBD2. Germline CDR1 is WSHSY and CDR2 is SAAADI. Germline trimming cut 4 bases from V and 9 bases from J; bases unmatched to any gene: 11. The CDR3 totals 15 residues.

This clone was seen just once. The chain recombines TRBV10-1 with TRBJ2-5, with D maybe TRBD1 (5 bases). V lost 2 bases, J lost 4 bases, and 11 bases lay in between. The CDR3 is 14 amino acids. Germline V gene sequence: CDR1 WNHNN, CDR2 SYGVQD (reference sequence). The CDR3 loop is CASSEIQGGETQYF. Here the CDR3 DNA reads TGCGCCAGCAGTGAGATCCAGGGTGGAGAGACCCAGTACTTC.

The gene calls are TRBV29-1 and TRBJ1-2, with no clear D. Trimming left V 2 bases short and J 4 bases short, with 17 bases between. CDR3 length equals 15 residues. Germline-derived CDR1 and CDR2 are SQVTM and ANQGSEA. This CDR3 reads CSVEPMGGSRYGYTF. CDR3 coding DNA: TGCAGCGTTGAACCCATGGGCGGGTCCCGCTATGGCTACACCTTC.

The chain carries TRBV20-1 and TRBJ1-1; D is uncertain. This CDR3 has 11 residues. V lost 5 bases to trimming and J lost 3 bases, with 7 bases between them. CDR1 and CDR2 (germline): DFQATT, SNEGSKA (reference sequence). DNA for the CDR3: TGCAGTGCTCGGGAGGACACTGAAGCTTTCTTT. It is translated as CSAREDTEAFF.

The V and J genes are TRBV7-2 and TRBJ2-5; 7 nucleotides agree with TRBD1. The DNA end is more similar to TRBJ2-7, so the J call may be wrong. CDR3 length: 15 residues. Germline V gene data show CDR1 as SGHTA and CDR2 as FQGNSA. CDR3 bases: TGTGCCAGCAGCCAGAGACAGGGAAGCATATACGAGCAGTACTTC. The encoded protein is CASSQRQGSIYEQYF.

This chain connects TRBV6-1 to TRBJ2-7; 8 nucleotides match TRBD2. The CDR3 is 14 amino acids. The V gene's germline CDR1 is MNHNS and CDR2 SASEGT. J gave up 5 bases and V 1 base, and 4 bases lay outside the gene matches. The CDR3 region has the DNA TGTGCCAGCAGTGAAGGGGGACTAGTGGACGAGCAGTACTTC. It specifies CASSEGGLVDEQYF.

The chain uses TRBV11-2 and TRBJ2-5; weak D call: TRBD2 (7 bases). V lost 4 bases to trimming and J lost 4 bases, with 13 bases between them. The CDR3 contains 14 residues. Per the germline V gene, CDR1 is SGHAT and CDR2 is FQNNGV. CDR3 in amino acids: CASSSVGGPETQYF. The CDR3 DNA is TGTGCCAGCAGCTCGGTGGGGGGGCCAGAGACCCAGTACTTC.

The V call is TRBV29-1, the J call TRBJ1-2, with D possibly TRBD1 on 6 matching bases. Germline CDR1 is SQVTM and CDR2 is ANQGSEA. Trimming took 2 bases from V and 5 from J, leaving 15 bases between them. CDR3 length equals 14 residues. The CDR3 sequence: CSVELNRVPYGYTF. CDR3 in DNA: TGCAGCGTTGAATTGAACAGGGTTCCTTATGGCTACACCTTC.

This clone was seen more than once but under ten times. CDR3 protein: CASTGITGELFF. The CDR3 region has the DNA TGTGCCAGTACAGGGATTACCGGGGAGCTGTTTTTT. The chain couples TRBV7-9 to TRBJ2-2, with D maybe TRBD1 (6 bases). Germline V gene sequence: CDR1 SEHNR, CDR2 FQNEAQ (reference sequence). Trimming stripped 9 bases from V and 5 bases from J, with 10 bases between. This CDR3 comprises 12 residues.

This chain connects TRBV28 to TRBJ1-4, with D perhaps matching TRBD1 (6 bases). The germline gives CDR1 MDHEN, CDR2 SYDVKM. The CDR3 has 16 residues. Trimming left V 3 bases short and J 8 bases short, with 19 bases between. Here the CDR3 DNA reads TGTGCCAGCAGTTTGTTGGGGGCCGTGTTTGAGGAAAAACTGTTTTTT. It translates to CASSLLGAVFEEKLFF.

The V and J genes are TRBV19 and TRBJ2-1, with D possibly matching TRBD2 (7 bases). The germline V and J ends were trimmed by 7 bases and 8 bases, with 21 bases remaining between them. CDR3 length: 15 amino acids. Germline V gene lookup returns CDR1 LNHDA and CDR2 SQIVND (reference sequence). The CDR3 nucleotides read TGTGCCAGTACATATAGTGGGGGGGCGATGTATGAGCAGTTCTTC. Translation gives CASTYSGGAMYEQFF. Combining the CDR3 with reference TRBV19 and TRBJ2-1 gives the whole variable domain DGGITQSPKYLFRKEGQNVTLSCEQNLNHDAMYWYRQDPGQGLRLIYYSQIVNDFQKGDIAEGYSVSREKKESFPLTVTSAQKNPTAFYLCASTYSGGAMYEQFFGPGTRLTVL.

The chain uses TRBV19 and TRBJ2-7; the D is unclear. This CDR3 is 14 amino acids long. Trimming took 4 bases from V and 0 from J, leaving 10 bases between them. Germline V gene lookup returns CDR1 LNHDA and CDR2 SQIVND (reference sequence). CDR3 nucleotide sequence: TGTGCCAGTAGTACCGCGGCCTTCTCCTACGAGCAGTACTTC. This gives the protein CASSTAAFSYEQYF.

This chain uses TRBV11-2 with TRBJ2-4; D perhaps matches TRBD1 (6 bases). V lost 2 bases, J lost 6 bases, and 14 bases lay in between. Germline V gene sequence: CDR1 SGHAT, CDR2 FQNNGV. The CDR3 has 15 amino acids. The CDR3 loop is CASSLFRGRGNIQYF. DNA of the CDR3: TGTGCCAGCAGCTTATTCAGGGGCCGTGGAAACATTCAGTACTTC.

This clone was counted only a few times. The gene calls are TRBV6-5 and TRBJ1-4; TRBD1 might be the D (5 bases). Per the germline V gene, CDR1 is MNHEY and CDR2 is SVGAGI. The CDR3 is 13 residues long. V lost 5 bases to trimming and J lost 8 bases, with 12 bases between them. The CDR3 sequence: CASSEGVPEKLFF. CDR3 DNA sequence: TGTGCCAGCAGTGAAGGGGTACCCGAAAAACTGTTTTTT.

The chain employs TRBV29-1 and TRBJ2-3; D is possibly TRBD1 (6 bases). Germline V CDR1 and CDR2: SQVTM, ANQGSEA. Trimming shortened V by 0 bases and J by 5 bases, and 15 bases separated the two germline ends. The CDR3 contains 15 residues. The CDR3 DNA is TGCAGCGTTGAAGAATTAGTGGGGGCCTTAGATACGCAGTATTTT. It encodes CSVEELVGALDTQYF.

CDR3 in DNA: TGTGCCAGCAGCTCACGACAGGGTACGGATGGCTACACCTTC. It encodes CASSSRQGTDGYTF. V usage is TRBV9 and J usage is TRBJ1-2, with 7 positions matching TRBD1. The CDR3 consists of 14 residues. Per germline, CDR1 SGDLS and CDR2 YYNGEE. J was trimmed by 6 bases and V by 4 bases; bases with no gene match: 9.

The chain joins TRBV28 to TRBJ2-3; D might be TRBD2 (5 bases). The CDR3 spans 15 residues. V lost 6 bases and J 7 bases, leaving 20 bases between the germline ends. Per the germline V gene, CDR1 is MDHEN and CDR2 is SYDVKM. The chain's CDR3 is CASSSPREMVNTQYF. The CDR3 DNA reads as TGTGCCAGCAGCTCCCCCCGGGAAATGGTAAATACGCAGTATTTT.

The genes are TRBV11-2 and TRBJ2-7; 9 bases align to TRBD1. J gave up 4 bases and V 1 base, and 5 bases lay outside the gene matches. The CDR3 runs to 15 residues. CDR1 and CDR2 (germline): SGHAT, FQNNGV. The CDR3 loop is CASSLGGGQGYEQYF. The DNA of the CDR3 is TGTGCCAGCAGCTTAGGGGGGGGACAGGGATACGAGCAGTACTTC. Looking up the rest from reference TRBV11-2 and TRBJ2-7 gives the full variable domain: EAGVAQSPRYKIIEKRQSVAFWCNPISGHATLYWYQQILGQGPKLLIQFQNNGVVDDSQLPKDRFSAERLKGVDSTLKIQPAKLEDSAVYLCASSLGGGQGYEQYFGPGTRLTVT.

The V gene is TRBV5-8, the J gene TRBJ1-2; 7 bases agree with TRBD1. Germline V gene data show CDR1 as SGHTS and CDR2 as YDEGEE. V dropped 0 bases and J dropped 4; count of bases not matched to a gene: 9. The CDR3 spans 16 residues. CDR3 region: CASSLVRRQGGYGYTF. CDR3 bases: TGTGCCAGCAGCTTGGTTAGGCGACAGGGCGGCTATGGCTACACCTTC.

The chain uses TRBV11-2 and TRBJ2-1; 7 nucleotides match TRBD1. V was clipped by 5 bases and J by 9 bases; unmatched bases: 4. Germline V gives CDR1 SGHAT, CDR2 FQNNGV. The CDR3 is 12 residues long. CDR3 coding DNA: TGTGCCAGCAGCGCAGGGGGTGGTGAGCAGTTCTTC. This sequence encodes CASSAGGGEQFF. The whole variable domain, remainder taken from reference TRBV11-2 and TRBJ2-1, is EAGVAQSPRYKIIEKRQSVAFWCNPISGHATLYWYQQILGQGPKLLIQFQNNGVVDDSQLPKDRFSAERLKGVDSTLKIQPAKLEDSAVYLCASSAGGGEQFFGPGTRLTVL.

This rearrangement joins TRBV7-9 to TRBJ1-4, with TRBD1 identical over 7 bases. The J segment lost 0 bases and the V segment lost 5 bases, leaving 15 bases of the junction unmatched. Per the germline V gene, CDR1 is SEHNR and CDR2 is FQNEAQ (reference sequence). This CDR3 region has 19 residues. CDR3 sequence: CASSKRVGGDSTTNEKLFF. The DNA of the CDR3 is TGTGCCAGCAGCAAACGGGTGGGCGGGGACAGCACAACTAATGAAAAACTGTTTTTT. The full variable domain, in which reference TRBV7-9 and TRBJ1-4 provide the parts outside the CDR3, is DTGVSQNPRHKITKRGQNVTFRCDPISEHNRLYWYRQTLGQGPEFLTYFQNEAQLEKSRLLSDRFSAERPKGSFSTLEIQRTEQGDSAMYLCASSKRVGGDSTTNEKLFFGSGTQLSVL.